The clone carrying this TCR beta chain has a handful of counts. Its cognate antigen is unknown. The PCR contained 60 Vbeta and 13 Jbeta primers. Assay: immunoSEQ multiplex PCR; the TCRdb copy retains only in-frame clones and omits some. The table records approximately 100,000 clones, roughly 80% of them present only once. V was trimmed by 2 bases and J by 0 bases, leaving 6 bases between them. Germline V gene data show CDR1 as SGDLS and CDR2 as YYNGEE. The CDR3 is made up of 13 amino acids. This sample was included in a study of cytomegalovirus exposure and HLA in healthy donors. Study observations and caveats: An assumption of roughly uniform sequencing depth across donors underlay the presence/absence analyses. TCR beta V segments were, for the most part, productive about 87% or about 30% of the time in an earlier analysis. The HLA-A and HLA-B alleles of most subjects were reportedly predicted accurately from TCR beta sequences.

This sequence originates from a male donor in good health and CMV-seropositive. The material sequenced was PBMCs. The gene calls are TRBV9 and TRBJ2-7, with unresolved D. In DNA, the CDR3 is TGTGCCAGCAGCGTTCTATTCTCCTACGAGCAGTACTTC. Encoded protein: CASSVLFSYEQYF.